What follows are 23 T cell receptor beta chains derived from one specimen sequenced in a study of identical twins. TCRdb reprocessed the 5' RACE reads with MiXCR, giving one entry per CDR3 protein. Here the sample spans roughly 770,000 distinct CDR3 sequences, about 20% being singletons. The sample was also linked to a second study, of T cells expressing NK-cell markers.

The specimen sequenced was PBMCs. The source of these receptors is a young woman in good health.

The CDR3 sequence is CASSLALSGGRNEQFF. In DNA form, the CDR3 reads TGTGCCAGCAGCTTAGCGCTTAGCGGGGGGCGTAATGAGCAGTTCTTC. The chain carries TRBV7-9 and TRBJ2-1; 10 nucleotides line up with TRBD2. Trimming removed 0 bases from V and 7 bases from J; junction bases left unmatched: 6. The CDR3 consists of 16 residues. Germline assignment: CDR1 SEHNR and CDR2 FQNEAQ (reference sequence).

This clonotype was observed a handful of times. The chain employs TRBV20-1 and TRBJ2-5; no definite D call. With 6 bases removed from V and 3 bases from J, the gap between germline ends came to 17 bases. Per the germline V gene, CDR1 is DFQATT and CDR2 is SNEGSKA (reference sequence). CDR3 size: 14 residues. CDR3 loop: CSAAPGNWKETQYF. The DNA for the CDR3 is TGCAGTGCCGCGCCTGGGAACTGGAAAGAGACCCAGTACTTC.

The rearrangement uses TRBV7-9 and TRBJ1-1; D gene ambiguous. CDR1 SEHNR and CDR2 FQNEAQ come from the germline V gene (reference sequence). CDR3 length equals 13 residues. Trimming took 6 bases from V and 7 from J, leaving 15 bases between them. The DNA of the CDR3 is TGTGCCAGCAGTTCTGAAAAGGTATATGAAGCTTTCTTT. Protein: CASSSEKVYEAFF.

Only a few counts were recorded for this clonotype. V is TRBV2 and J is TRBJ1-6, with D uncertain. Trimming stripped 0 bases from V and 8 bases from J, with 14 bases between. Germline CDR1 is SNHLY and CDR2 is FYNNEI. This CDR3 is 16 amino acids long. CDR3 in DNA: TGTGCCAGCAGTGAAGCTGGCTCCAGCGTTTATTCACCCCTCCACTTT. Its translation: CASSEAGSSVYSPLHF.

The table lists this clonotype with a few counts. This chain uses TRBV4-2 with TRBJ2-7; tentative D call: TRBD2 (7 bases). V shed 2 bases and J shed 7 bases, with 15 bases lying between them. Germline lookup yields CDR1 LGHNA and CDR2 YNFKEQ. The CDR3 runs 14 residues. CDR3 residues: CASSQRGGDEEQYF. The CDR3 region has the DNA TGTGCCAGCAGCCAAAGGGGGGGCGATGAGGAGCAGTACTTC.

The rearrangement uses TRBV6-4 and TRBJ2-1, with 9 bases fitting TRBD1. J was trimmed by 8 bases and V by 3 bases; bases with no gene match: 5. The CDR3 extends over 14 amino acids. CDR1 and CDR2 (germline): MRHNA, SNTAGT. The CDR3 DNA is TGTGCCAGCAGTGAGGGACAGGGTACGGATGAGCAGTTCTTC. Amino acids: CASSEGQGTDEQFF.

This clonotype was picked up a small number of times. V and J are TRBV6-5 and TRBJ2-1; D is ambiguous. Trimming cost V 10 bases and J 8 bases, with 15 bases left between them. The germline V gene has CDR1 MNHEY and CDR2 SVGAGI. The CDR3 runs 12 residues. The CDR3 here is CATHPSQHEQFF. The DNA of the CDR3 is TGTGCCACCCACCCGTCCCAACATGAGCAGTTCTTC.

This clonotype was seen more than once but under ten times. This chain uses TRBV12-3 or TRBV12-4 with TRBJ1-1; D gene unclear. V shed 7 bases and J shed 5 bases, with 17 bases lying between them. This CDR3 is built from 14 residues. CDR3 DNA sequence: TGTGCCAGCACTCTCAGAGGAGGAAGAACTGAAGCTTTCTTT. It encodes CASTLRGGRTEAFF.

This clonotype turned up a few times. The CDR3 here is CASRGDRANYGYTF. In DNA form, the CDR3 reads TGTGCCAGCAGGGGGGACAGGGCGAACTATGGCTACACCTTC. The chain links TRBV12-3 or TRBV12-4 to TRBJ1-2; 9 nucleotides line up with TRBD1. Unmatched junction bases numbered 4, after V lost 6 bases and J lost 2 bases. The CDR3 contains 14 residues.

J is TRBJ2-1 and V is TRBV5-1; perhaps TRBD2 as D (5 bases). Trimming shortened V by 3 bases and J by 6 bases, and 13 bases separated the two germline ends. Per germline, CDR1 SGHRS and CDR2 YFSETQ. This CDR3 is 14 amino acids long. The CDR3 DNA reads as TGCGCCAGCAGCTCCCAGGCTAGCAGCAATGAGCAGTTCTTC. It encodes CASSSQASSNEQFF.

This clonotype was seen a handful of times. The chain is built from TRBV20-1 and TRBJ2-1; the D call may be TRBD1 or TRBD2 (5 bases each). Germline V gives CDR1 DFQATT, CDR2 SNEGSKA (reference sequence). The CDR3 covers 16 residues. V lost 1 base and J lost 3, with 16 bases in between. CDR3 DNA: TGCAGTGCTAGAGTTCTAGGGGTTGGGGGCTACAATGAGCAGTTCTTC. Protein: CSARVLGVGGYNEQFF.

The chain employs TRBV7-8 and TRBJ2-7; D possibly uses TRBD1 or TRBD2 (7 bases each). The CDR3 length is 16 residues. Trimming pared 7 bases from V and 0 bases from J, leaving 19 bases between. CDR1 is SGHVS, CDR2 FQNEAQ, per germline. This chain's CDR3 is CASTSVGGGFSYEQYF. In DNA form, the CDR3 reads TGTGCCAGCACCTCAGTGGGAGGGGGCTTCTCCTACGAGCAGTACTTC.

This clonotype has only a few counts. V gene TRBV7-2 combines with J gene TRBJ2-7; D is possibly TRBD1 or TRBD2 (5 bases each). Looked up from germline, CDR1 is SGHTA and CDR2 is FQGNSA. This CDR3 has 14 residues. The V and J ends lost 6 bases and 1 base respectively, with 13 bases between them. CDR3 sequence: CASRNYGTSYEQYF. CDR3 DNA: TGTGCCAGCAGAAACTATGGGACGTCCTACGAGCAGTACTTC.

V gene TRBV12-3 or TRBV12-4 combines with J gene TRBJ2-1, with a tentative D call TRBD2 (6 bases). The V end was cut by 6 bases, the J end by 0 bases, with 15 bases between. The CDR3 spans 16 residues. CDR3 loop: CASSSLGAGSYNEQFF. For the CDR3, the DNA is TGTGCCAGCAGCTCGTTGGGAGCGGGCTCCTACAATGAGCAGTTCTTC.

This clonotype was seen more than once but under ten times. This sequence joins TRBV9 and TRBJ1-1; no clear D gene. Trimming took 3 bases from V and 4 from J, leaving 10 bases between them. Germline CDR1 SGDLS, CDR2 YYNGEE. CDR3 length: 13 residues. The CDR3 region is CASSADLSTEAFF. The CDR3 nucleotides read TGTGCCAGCAGCGCGGACCTCTCCACTGAAGCTTTCTTT.

This clonotype was counted a few times. The chain links TRBV6-1 to TRBJ1-3; D is unclear. Trimming removed 7 bases at V and 0 bases at J, with 10 bases between. The germline V gene encodes CDR1 MNHNS and CDR2 SASEGT. The CDR3 has 14 amino acids. CDR3 sequence (DNA): TGTGCCAGCAAGGATGCCTTCTCTGGAAACACCATATATTTT. It codes for CASKDAFSGNTIYF.

V usage is TRBV7-3 and J usage is TRBJ2-5, with D possibly TRBD2 on 5 matching bases. V was clipped by 6 bases and J by 5 bases, with 10 bases between them. Germline CDR1 is SGHTA and CDR2 is FQGTGA. The CDR3 has 12 residues. The CDR3 coding sequence is TGTGCCAGCAGTGCCCCGGGGGAGACCCAGTACTTC. This encodes CASSAPGETQYF. Using reference TRBV7-3 and TRBJ2-5 for the parts outside the CDR3, the full variable domain is GAGVSQTPSNKVTEKGKYVELRCDPISGHTALYWYRQSLGQGPEFLIYFQGTGAADDSGLPNDRFFAVRPEGSVSTLKIQRTERGDSAVYLCASSAPGETQYFGPGTRLLVL.

V gene TRBV18 combines with J gene TRBJ2-5; D remains ambiguous. CDR1 is KGHSH and CDR2 is LQKENI in the germline V gene. This CDR3 is 13 amino acids long. V lost 2 bases to trimming and J lost 5 bases, with 9 bases between them. The CDR3 DNA reads TGTGCCAGCTCACCAGCGAGTTCGGAGACCCAGTACTTC. Translation gives CASSPASSETQYF. Drawing the rest from reference TRBV18 and TRBJ2-5, the complete variable domain is NAGVMQNPRHLVRRRGQEARLRCSPMKGHSHVYWYRQLPEEGLKFMVYLQKENIIDESGMPKERFSAEFPKEGPSILRIQQVVRGDSAAYFCASSPASSETQYFGPGTRLLVL.

This clonotype came up many times. The chain combines TRBV7-2 with TRBJ2-2; the D is unclear. Germline V gene lookup returns CDR1 SGHTA and CDR2 FQGNSA. The V end was cut by 5 bases, the J end by 7 bases, with 17 bases between. The CDR3 is 15 residues long. CDR3 DNA sequence: TGTGCCAGCAGCCCCGTCCCCTTTGGGGTCGGGGAGCTGTTTTTT. Its translation: CASSPVPFGVGELFF. Supplemented by reference TRBV7-2 and TRBJ2-2, the full variable domain reads GAGVSQSPSNKVTEKGKDVELRCDPISGHTALYWYRQSLGQGLEFLIYFQGNSAPDKSGLPSDRFSAERTGGSVSTLTIQRTQQEDSAVYLCASSPVPFGVGELFFGEGSRLTVL.

The J gene is TRBJ2-5, the V gene TRBV20-1, with 11 bases aligning to TRBD2. CDR3 size: 16 residues. Unmatched junction bases numbered 6, after V lost 0 bases and J lost 3 bases. Germline V lookup: CDR1 DFQATT, CDR2 SNEGSKA (reference sequence). CDR3 sequence reads: CSARDASGGPKETQYF. In DNA, the CDR3 is TGCAGTGCTAGAGACGCTAGCGGGGGGCCAAAAGAGACCCAGTACTTC.

This clonotype was seen only a few times. The rearrangement joins TRBV9 to TRBJ2-1, with D unresolved. The germline CDR1 and CDR2 sequences are SGDLS and YYNGEE. The V end was cut by 0 bases, the J end by 13 bases, with 11 bases between. The CDR3 consists of 12 residues. CDR3 DNA: TGTGCCAGCAGCGTAGGGAGCAATCGCCAGTTCTTC. It yields the protein CASSVGSNRQFF.

The chain is built from TRBV5-1 and TRBJ1-1, with TRBD1 identical over 7 bases. With 5 bases clipped from V and 4 bases from J, the junction kept 11 bases outside the gene matches. This CDR3 is 15 amino acids long. Germline V gene lookup returns CDR1 SGHRS and CDR2 YFSETQ. The CDR3 DNA is TGCGCCAGCAGGGGACAGCCTGATGTCGGCACTGAAGCTTTCTTT. This translates into CASRGQPDVGTEAFF.

The chain is built from TRBV5-1 and TRBJ2-1, with D possibly TRBD2 on 5 matching bases. The CDR3 consists of 12 residues. The ends were cut back, 3 bases at V and 9 bases at J, with 10 bases in the middle. Germline CDR1 SGHRS, CDR2 YFSETQ. In nucleotides, the CDR3 is TGCGCCAGCAGCTCAAACAGCGGTGAGCAGTTCTTC. It is translated as CASSSNSGEQFF.